The 10 T cell receptor beta chains given below trace back to one sample, sequenced in a study of blood T cell repertoires in COVID-19. TCRdb's copy holds only in-frame clones and misses some; the assay was immunoSEQ multiplex PCR. This sample yields about 100,000 clones, of which approximately 84% are seen a single time; 3.5% to 5.5% belongs to the top ten. The sample consisted of peripheral blood. Receptor source: a human donor in a cohort sampled during active COVID-19.

The V and J genes are TRBV5-1 and TRBJ2-3; 7 nucleotides line up with TRBD2. CDR1 SGHRS and CDR2 YFSETQ come from the germline V gene. CDR3 length: 13 residues. Germline trimming cut 6 bases from V and 3 bases from J; bases unmatched to any gene: 4. The CDR3 sequence: CASNEGGTDTQYF. The CDR3 nucleotides read TGCGCCAGCAACGAGGGAGGGACAGATACGCAGTATTTT.

The chain has TRBV7-3 and TRBJ2-7, with 7 bases identical to TRBD1. J gave up 3 bases and V 5 bases, and 4 bases lay outside the gene matches. This CDR3 has 13 residues. CDR1 SGHTA and CDR2 FQGTGA come from the germline V gene. In DNA, the CDR3 is TGTGCCAGCAGCCCGGGACAGCGCTACGAGCAGTACTTC. Translating it yields CASSPGQRYEQYF.

V and J are TRBV4-2 and TRBJ2-1; 11 nucleotides line up with TRBD2. J lost 9 bases, V lost 3 bases, and 7 bases had no gene match. The CDR3 spans 15 residues. The germline CDR1 and CDR2 sequences are LGHNA and YNFKEQ. The CDR3 region has the DNA TGTGCCAGCAGCCAGGATAGCGGGGGGGCAGGTGAGCAGTTCTTC. Residues: CASSQDSGGAGEQFF.

V gene TRBV28 combines with J gene TRBJ1-2; D remains unclear. Germline CDR1 and CDR2: MDHEN and SYDVKM. V was clipped by 5 bases and J by 5 bases, with 12 bases between them. The CDR3 is 13 residues long. The CDR3 protein is CASSPPASYGYTF. Here the CDR3 DNA reads TGTGCCAGCAGTCCTCCCGCGTCTTATGGCTACACCTTC.

CDR3 DNA sequence: TGCGCCAGCAGCTTCGCGGTTCAGAACACTGAAGCTTTCTTT. This gives the protein CASSFAVQNTEAFF. This chain connects TRBV5-1 to TRBJ1-1; D remains ambiguous. CDR3 length: 14 residues. Per germline, CDR1 SGHRS and CDR2 YFSETQ. Between the trimmed V and J ends, which lost 2 bases and 1 base, there was a span of 9 bases.

There are a few counts of this clone. The CDR3 loop reads CASKRTGLLFQPQHF. For the CDR3, the DNA is TGTGCCAGCAAACGCACAGGGCTGTTATTTCAGCCCCAGCATTTT. The V gene is TRBV7-2, the J gene TRBJ1-5, with D possibly being TRBD1 (6 bases). Germline V lookup: CDR1 SGHTA, CDR2 FQGNSA. V was shortened by 7 bases and J by 6 bases, with 19 bases between the two germline ends. The length of the CDR3 is 15 residues.

The DNA for the CDR3 is TGTGCCAGCAGTCCCCATGGCCAGGGGAACACCGGGGAGCTGTTTTTT. Translating gives CASSPHGQGNTGELFF. This chain joins TRBV6-4 and TRBJ2-2, with TRBD1 as a possible D gene (5 bases). The CDR3 sequence is 16 residues long. The germline V gene encodes CDR1 MRHNA and CDR2 SNTAGT. V was clipped by 5 bases and J by 1 base, with 14 bases between them.

The CDR3 spells CASSLAGGRNEKLFF. The CDR3 DNA reads TGTGCCAGCAGCTTAGCTGGGGGCCGAAATGAAAAACTGTTTTTT. The genes are TRBV7-8 and TRBJ1-4; weak D call: TRBD1 (6 bases). The CDR3 consists of 15 residues. V lost 0 bases and J lost 5, with 10 bases in between. Germline V gene data show CDR1 as SGHVS and CDR2 as FQNEAQ.

The V call is TRBV6-6, the J call TRBJ2-3; 10 nucleotides line up with TRBD2. V lost 6 bases to trimming and J lost 8 bases; unmatched junction nucleotides: 8. CDR1 and CDR2 from the germline V gene are MNHNY and SVGAGI (reference sequence). This CDR3 spans 14 amino acids. The CDR3 protein is CASRNSGGPATQYF. CDR3 DNA: TGTGCCAGCAGGAATAGCGGGGGGCCGGCTACGCAGTATTTT.

The genes are TRBV7-8 and TRBJ2-2; tentative D call: TRBD2 (6 bases). The CDR3 loop spans 13 amino acids. V was pared by 6 bases and J by 6 bases, with 11 bases between. Germline loops: CDR1 SGHVS, CDR2 FQNEAQ. In DNA form, the CDR3 reads TGTGCCAGCAGGGGAGGTGGACCCGGGGAGCTGTTTTTT. This sequence encodes CASRGGGPGELFF.